This TCR beta chain came from a study of OX40 agonist ivuxolimab in advanced cancers. As for the study more broadly: Ivuxolimab was a fully human IgG2 agonistic monoclonal antibody targeting the costimulatory receptor OX40 (CD134). Intravenous ivuxolimab was administered to patients every 2 weeks at six dose levels: 0.01, 0.1, 0.3, 1.5, 3 and 10 mg/kg. Among the roughly 54 dose-escalation patients, some 19 had hepatocellular carcinoma, approximately 15 melanoma, 9 renal cell carcinoma and 9 head and neck cancer. The dose-escalation cohort was roughly 87% male with a mean age of approximately 60 years, ranging from roughly 20 to 80. Prior anti-PD-1, anti-PD-L1 or anti-CTLA-4 therapy was permitted, and less than 45% of dose-escalation patients had received checkpoint inhibitors. Three dose-escalation patients achieved partial responses, one with hepatocellular carcinoma and two with cutaneous melanoma. The point of sequencing TCRbeta in the periphery was to test whether ivuxolimab changed TCR sequence diversity and drove clonal T-cell expansion. The paper covers the monotherapy dose-escalation part of the phase I ivuxolimab trial, which included N of about 50 patients. General conclusions and limits of the study: Antigen specificity was not determined for the clonally expanded peripheral T cells. Low levels of normalized T-cell clonal expansion were also seen in some nonresponding patients. At doses from 0.1 to 3.0 mg/kg, clonal expansion was seen in both CD4+ and CD8+ blood T cells between baseline and week 6. In the 0.1-3.0 mg/kg groups, partial responders had among the lowest normalized peripheral clonal expansion, particularly in CD8+ T cells. After ivuxolimab, expanded clones were on average more numerous among CD8+ T cells than among CD4+ T cells.

Of note for this clone: The antigen this receptor binds is unknown. There are no base qualities to consult, and no much larger clone falls within one base.

The trial excluded patients who had a history of autoimmune disease or who were on systemic immunosuppression. Peripheral blood for TCR sequencing was collected from all dose cohorts at baseline, on cycle 4 day 1, and on cycle 7 day 1. The samples were taken from a phase I, first-in-human, multicenter, open-label dose-escalation trial of ivuxolimab. The trial enrolled adults with locally advanced or metastatic head and neck squamous cell, hepatocellular, melanoma or renal cell carcinoma. Before TCR sequencing, CD4+ and CD8+ T cells were separately sorted from peripheral blood. Genomic DNA was extracted from sorted cells for sequencing of the TCRbeta CDR3 region. TCRbeta CDR3 regions were sequenced using the immunoSEQ Assay. TCRdb provides this immuneACCESS table in a form limited to in-frame rearrangements. Some clones are lacking; in checked studies, under half of them reflect an unresolved V gene, and why the rest are absent is not known. The sample yields fewer than 65,000 clones; 75% to 90% were counted once. Of the sample, more than 1.5% falls within the top ten clones.

CDR1 and CDR2 are read off the germline V gene (reference sequence) as SGHNT and YYREEE. Cut back by 0 bases and 5 bases, the V and J ends lie 14 bases apart. From the cysteine through the phenylalanine, the CDR3 covers 15 amino acids. This entry keeps only the CDR3 DNA: 45 bases, framed from base 1. The chain uses TRBV5-4 and TRBJ1-2; a weak D assignment points to TRBD1 (5 bases agree). This clonotype was sampled from an adult with an advanced solid tumor such as melanoma, head and neck, liver or kidney cancer. This specimen consisted of CD4+ or CD8+ T cells sorted from blood, obtained in a trial of the OX40 agonist ivuxolimab. At the DNA level, the sequence is TGTGCCAGCAGCTTGGGAGGCCAGGGCCTTTATGGCTACACCTTC. This yields the protein CASSLGGQGLYGYTF.